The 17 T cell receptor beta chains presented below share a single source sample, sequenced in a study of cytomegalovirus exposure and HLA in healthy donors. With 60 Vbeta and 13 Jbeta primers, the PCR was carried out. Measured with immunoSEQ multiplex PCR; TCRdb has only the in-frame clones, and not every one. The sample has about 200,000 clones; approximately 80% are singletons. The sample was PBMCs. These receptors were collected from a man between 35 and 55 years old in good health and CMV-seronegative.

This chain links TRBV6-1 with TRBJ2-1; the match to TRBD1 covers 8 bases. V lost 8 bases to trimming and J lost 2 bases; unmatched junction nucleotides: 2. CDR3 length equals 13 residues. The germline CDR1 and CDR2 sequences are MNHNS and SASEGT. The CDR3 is CASQGATYNEQFF. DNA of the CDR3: TGTGCCAGCCAGGGGGCCACCTACAATGAGCAGTTCTTC.

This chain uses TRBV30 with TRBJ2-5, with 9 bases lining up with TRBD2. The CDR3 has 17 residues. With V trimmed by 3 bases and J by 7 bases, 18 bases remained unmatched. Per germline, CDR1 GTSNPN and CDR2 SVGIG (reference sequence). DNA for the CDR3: TGTGCCTGGAGGCCCCGGGGTAGCGGGAGAACATTGGGGACCCAGTACTTC. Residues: CAWRPRGSGRTLGTQYF. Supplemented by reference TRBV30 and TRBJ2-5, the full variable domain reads SQTIHQWPATLVQPVGSPLSLECTVEGTSNPNLYWYRQAAGRGLQLLFYSVGIGQISSEVPQNLSASRPQDRQFILSSKKLLLSDSGFYLCAWRPRGSGRTLGTQYFGPGTRLLVL.

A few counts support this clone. CDR3 in amino acids: CARRTGRSSYNEQFF. For the CDR3, the DNA is TGTGCCAGAAGGACAGGGAGAAGCTCCTACAATGAGCAGTTCTTC. This chain connects TRBV2 to TRBJ2-1; 8 bases match TRBD1. The CDR3 length is 15 residues. Germline-derived CDR1 and CDR2 are SNHLY and FYNNEI. J lost 0 bases, V lost 9 bases, and 7 bases had no gene match.

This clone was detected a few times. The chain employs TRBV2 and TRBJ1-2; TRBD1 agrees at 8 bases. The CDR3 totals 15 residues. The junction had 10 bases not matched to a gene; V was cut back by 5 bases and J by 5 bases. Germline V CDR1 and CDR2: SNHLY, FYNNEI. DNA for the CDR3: TGTGCCAGCAGTTATGGACAGGGAATAGGGTATGGCTACACCTTC. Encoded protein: CASSYGQGIGYGYTF.

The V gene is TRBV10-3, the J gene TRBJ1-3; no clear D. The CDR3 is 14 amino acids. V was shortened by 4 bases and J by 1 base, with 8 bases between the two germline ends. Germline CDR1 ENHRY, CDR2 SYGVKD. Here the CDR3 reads CAISGGGSGNTIYF. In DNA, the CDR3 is TGTGCCATCAGTGGAGGAGGGTCTGGAAACACCATATATTTT.

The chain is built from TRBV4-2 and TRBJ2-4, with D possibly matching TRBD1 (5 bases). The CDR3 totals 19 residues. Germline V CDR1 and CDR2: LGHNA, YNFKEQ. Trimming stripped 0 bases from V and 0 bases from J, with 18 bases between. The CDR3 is CASSQEFNQGKGAKNIQYF. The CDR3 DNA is TGTGCCAGCAGCCAAGAGTTTAATCAGGGCAAGGGAGCCAAAAACATTCAGTACTTC.

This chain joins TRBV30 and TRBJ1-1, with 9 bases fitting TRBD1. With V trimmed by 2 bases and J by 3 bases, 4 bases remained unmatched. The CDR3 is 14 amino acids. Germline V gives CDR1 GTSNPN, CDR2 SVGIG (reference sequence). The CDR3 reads CAWSSGQGYTEAFF. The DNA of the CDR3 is TGTGCCTGGAGTTCGGGACAGGGATACACTGAAGCTTTCTTT.

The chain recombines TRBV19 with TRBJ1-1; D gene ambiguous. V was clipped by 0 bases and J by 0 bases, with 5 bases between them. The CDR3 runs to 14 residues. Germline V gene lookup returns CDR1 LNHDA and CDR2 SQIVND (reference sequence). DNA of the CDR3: TGTGCCAGTAGTATAGATGACTTGAACACTGAAGCTTTCTTT. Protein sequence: CASSIDDLNTEAFF.

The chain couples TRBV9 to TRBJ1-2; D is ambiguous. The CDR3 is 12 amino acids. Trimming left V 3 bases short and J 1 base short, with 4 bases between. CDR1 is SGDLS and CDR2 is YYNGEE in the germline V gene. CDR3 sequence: CASSDGNYGYTF. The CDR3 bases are TGTGCCAGCAGCGACGGTAACTATGGCTACACCTTC.

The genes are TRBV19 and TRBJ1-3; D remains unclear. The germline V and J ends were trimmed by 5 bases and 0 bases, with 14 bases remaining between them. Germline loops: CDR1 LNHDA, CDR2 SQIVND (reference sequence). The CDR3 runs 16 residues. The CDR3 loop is CASSDYYSRSGNTIYF. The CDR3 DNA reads TGTGCCAGTAGTGACTACTATAGCCGCTCTGGAAACACCATATATTTT.

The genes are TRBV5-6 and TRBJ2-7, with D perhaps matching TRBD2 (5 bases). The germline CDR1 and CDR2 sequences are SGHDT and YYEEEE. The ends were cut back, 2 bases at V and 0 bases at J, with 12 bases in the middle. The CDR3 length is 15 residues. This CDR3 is CASSFLAGNSYEQYF. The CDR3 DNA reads TGTGCCAGCAGCTTTTTGGCGGGCAACTCCTACGAGCAGTACTTC.

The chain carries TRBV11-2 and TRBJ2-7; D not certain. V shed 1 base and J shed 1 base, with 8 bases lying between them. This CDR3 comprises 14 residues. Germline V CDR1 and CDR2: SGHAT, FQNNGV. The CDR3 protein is CASSLGLESYEQYF. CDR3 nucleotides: TGTGCCAGCAGCTTAGGCCTGGAGTCCTACGAGCAGTACTTC.

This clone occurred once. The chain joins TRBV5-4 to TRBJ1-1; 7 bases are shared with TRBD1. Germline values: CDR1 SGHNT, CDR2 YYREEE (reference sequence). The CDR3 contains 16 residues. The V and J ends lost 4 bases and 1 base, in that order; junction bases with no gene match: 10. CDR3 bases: TGTGCCAGCAGCCTACTATGGACAGGCTCGAACACTGAAGCTTTCTTT. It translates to CASSLLWTGSNTEAFF.

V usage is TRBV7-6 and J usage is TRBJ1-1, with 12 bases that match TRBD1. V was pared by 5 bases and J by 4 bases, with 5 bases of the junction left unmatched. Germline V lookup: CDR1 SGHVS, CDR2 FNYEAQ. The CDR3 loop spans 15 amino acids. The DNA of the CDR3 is TGTGCCAGCAGCCCGGGACAGGGGGCCCTCACTGAAGCTTTCTTT. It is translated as CASSPGQGALTEAFF.

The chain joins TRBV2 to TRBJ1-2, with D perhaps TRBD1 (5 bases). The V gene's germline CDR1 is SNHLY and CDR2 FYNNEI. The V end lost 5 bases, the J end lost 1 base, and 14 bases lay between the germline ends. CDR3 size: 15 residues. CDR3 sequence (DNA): TGTGCCAGCAGTCCCGACAGAATCCTTAACTATGGCTACACCTTC. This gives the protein CASSPDRILNYGYTF.

The CDR3 DNA is TGTGCCAGCAGAAAGGGACTAGCGGGAAACTACGAGCAGTACTTC. Protein sequence: CASRKGLAGNYEQYF. The chain joins TRBV27 to TRBJ2-7, with 13 bases lining up with TRBD2. With 6 bases clipped from V and 3 bases from J, the junction kept 5 bases outside the gene matches. The CDR3 runs to 15 residues. CDR1 and CDR2 (germline): MNHEY, SMNVEV (reference sequence).

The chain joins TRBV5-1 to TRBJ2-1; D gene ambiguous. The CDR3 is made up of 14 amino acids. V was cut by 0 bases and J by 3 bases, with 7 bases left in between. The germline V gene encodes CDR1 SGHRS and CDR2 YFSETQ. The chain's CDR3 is CASSLASDYNEQFF. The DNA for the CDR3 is TGCGCCAGCAGCTTGGCCTCAGACTACAATGAGCAGTTCTTC.